The 12 T cell receptor beta chains below were found in one sample sequenced in a study of regulatory T cells in long-lasting Graves disease. Time point meaning: newly diagnosed GD, antithyroid drugs for less than 3 months. Researchers made the TCR library from RNA that was extracted from PBMCs. Arm-PCR of CDR3 regions with iRepertoire HTBI primers generated TCR beta libraries. Each CDR3 protein is one row after TCRdb ran MiXCR on the multiplex PCR reads. The sample records hundreds of thousands of distinct CDR3 sequences, roughly 13% being singletons. The same data also contributed to another study, on T cells in Graves' hyperthyroidism and ophthalmopathy.

Sequences were derived from peripheral blood mononuclear cells (PBMCs), sampled at new diagnosis, from a patient treated with antithyroid drugs. These receptors were collected from a man aged 30-40 years with Graves disease.

This clonotype was found many times. V and J are TRBV7-2 and TRBJ1-5; D perhaps matches TRBD1 (5 bases). The germline V and J ends were trimmed by 2 bases and 3 bases, with 8 bases remaining between them. This CDR3 contains 14 residues. CDR1 SGHTA and CDR2 FQGNSA come from the germline V gene. This CDR3 reads CASSLSRANQPQHF. DNA for the CDR3: TGTGCCAGCAGCTTAAGCAGGGCCAATCAGCCCCAGCATTTT.

This clonotype was recorded at least ten times. V and J are TRBV3-1 and TRBJ1-1; no reliable D call. CDR1 LGHDT and CDR2 YNNKEL come from the germline V gene (reference sequence). The CDR3 loop spans 15 amino acids. Trimming took off 1 base at V and 3 bases at J, with 12 bases between the two ends. As DNA, the CDR3 is TGTGCCAGCAGCCAAGGTGAGAGTCGGGACACTGAAGCTTTCTTT. Protein product: CASSQGESRDTEAFF.

This clonotype appeared many times. The chain carries TRBV29-1 and TRBJ1-1; 9 nucleotides agree with TRBD1. Germline CDR1 and CDR2: SQVTM and ANQGSEA. There are 14 residues in the CDR3. Unmatched junction bases numbered 7, after V lost 6 bases and J lost 2 bases. CDR3 nucleotides: TGCAGCGTAATGACAGGGGGGCCTAACACTGAAGCTTTCTTT. Amino acids: CSVMTGGPNTEAFF.

About this clonotype: Given a much more abundant clone one base away, this may be a read error. This chain uses TRBV6-9 with TRBJ1-2; D perhaps matches TRBD1 (5 bases). CDR1 MNHGY and CDR2 SVAAGI come from the germline V gene. The CDR3 is 16 amino acids. V was trimmed by 4 bases and J by 2 bases, leaving 17 bases between them. The CDR3 DNA follows: TGTGCCAGCAGTTCCGCGCCGTACAGGCTCAACTATGGCTACACCTTC. Encoded protein: CASSSAPYRLNYGYTF.

This clonotype was observed a handful of times. The CDR3 DNA is TGTGCCAGCAGCCCCCACACGGGGGCTGTAGGAAACACCATATATTTT. Amino acid sequence: CASSPHTGAVGNTIYF. This sequence joins TRBV9 and TRBJ1-3, with D possibly matching TRBD1 (6 bases). The CDR3 extends over 16 amino acids. Trimming pared 4 bases from V and 4 bases from J, leaving 18 bases between. The germline V gene encodes CDR1 SGDLS and CDR2 YYNGEE.

There are a few counts of this clonotype. A much bigger clone sits one base away, suggesting this may be a read error. This chain uses TRBV12-3 or TRBV12-4 with TRBJ1-1; tentatively, D is TRBD1 (5 bases). This CDR3 is 11 amino acids long. The DNA of the CDR3 is TGTGCCAACAGTTTGCAGAGGGGAGCTTTCTTT. The encoded protein is CANSLQRGAFF.

This clonotype has only a few counts. V is TRBV29-1 and J is TRBJ2-1; D call uncertain. CDR1 and CDR2 (germline): SQVTM, ANQGSEA. CDR3 length: 13 residues. Trimming pared 8 bases from V and 6 bases from J, leaving 17 bases between. CDR3 region: CSYQEAARNEQFF. In DNA, the CDR3 is TGCAGCTACCAAGAAGCAGCCCGCAATGAGCAGTTCTTC.

This clonotype has only a few counts. The rearrangement links TRBV6-4 to TRBJ2-7; D might be TRBD1 or TRBD2, each matching 5 bases. From germline, CDR1 is MRHNA and CDR2 SNTAGT. The CDR3 runs to 14 residues. V lost 7 bases and J lost 0, with 13 bases in between. As DNA, the CDR3 is TGTGCCAGCACCCAGGGACCAAACTCCTACGAGCAGTACTTC. As protein: CASTQGPNSYEQYF.

As to this clonotype: The junction differs from germline at one of its ends, possibly a read error. CDR3 nucleotide sequence: TGTGCCAGCATCACGGGATTGTATCGAGGTGAAGCCTTCTTT. Protein: CASITGLYRGEAFF. The chain joins TRBV12-3 or TRBV12-4 to TRBJ1-1; D is undetermined. The CDR3 extends over 14 amino acids.

The chain links TRBV3-1 to TRBJ2-3, with D perhaps matching TRBD2 (7 bases). Near its end, the DNA agrees better with TRBJ2-7, so the J call may be wrong. The CDR3 is 15 residues long. From germline, CDR1 is LGHDT and CDR2 YNNKEL (reference sequence). The DNA for the CDR3 is TGTGCCAGCAGCCCCCGGGGGGCGAAGCCCTACGAGCAGTACTTC. It yields the protein CASSPRGAKPYEQYF.

This clonotype was observed a handful of times. This chain joins TRBV9 and TRBJ1-1; no reliable D call. CDR1 SGDLS and CDR2 YYNGEE come from the germline V gene. Trimming removed 0 bases at V and 7 bases at J, with 7 bases between. CDR3 length: 12 amino acids. The CDR3 coding sequence is TGTGCCAGCAGCGTAGAATTCGGTGAAGCTTTCTTT. This encodes CASSVEFGEAFF.

This clonotype was counted many times. CDR3 nucleotides: TGTGCCACCTCCCGGGGGCGACAGCCCCAGCATTTT. It yields the protein CATSRGRQPQHF. The chain recombines TRBV24-1 with TRBJ1-5; a weak D match, TRBD1 (6 bases). This CDR3 has 12 residues. Germline V lookup: CDR1 KGHDR, CDR2 SFDVKD. The V end lost 9 bases, the J end lost 7 bases, and 12 bases lay between the germline ends.